Below are 19 T cell receptor beta chains sequenced from a single sample in a study of shared clonotypes between healthy human individuals. Only in-frame clones appear in the TCRdb table, and some are missing; sequencing was by immunoSEQ multiplex PCR. The table has more than 2 million clones, approximately 95% seen once. The sequenced material came from naive CD4+ T cells sorted from blood. Sample subset: CD45RA+ positively selected. The receptor set was obtained from a man aged 18 to 29 in good health.

The chain combines TRBV28 with TRBJ1-3; D is uncertain. The germline V gene encodes CDR1 MDHEN and CDR2 SYDVKM. The V gene lost 6 bases and the J gene lost 5 bases, with 8 bases spanning the gap. The CDR3 has 12 residues. The CDR3 DNA follows: TGTGCCAGCAGCTCACAACGAAACACCATATATTTT. Protein product: CASSSQRNTIYF.

The V call is TRBV6-5, the J call TRBJ1-5, with D hard to call. V was clipped by 5 bases and J by 2 bases, with 13 bases between them. Germline V CDR1 and CDR2: MNHEY, SVGAGI. The CDR3 length is 15 residues. The CDR3 bases are TGTGCCAGCAGTCGGACCGCCGTTGGCAATCAGCCCCAGCATTTT. Translated: CASSRTAVGNQPQHF.

The gene calls are TRBV4-3 and TRBJ2-1, with TRBD2 matching 7 bases. Trimming took 4 bases from V and 1 from J; bases not matched to a gene: 7. Per the germline V gene, CDR1 is LGHNA and CDR2 is YSLEER. The CDR3 spans 16 residues. CDR3 amino acids: CASSRTAGESYNEQFF. In DNA form, the CDR3 reads TGCGCCAGCAGCCGGACCGCGGGAGAGTCCTACAATGAGCAGTTCTTC.

As regards this clone: Other DNA sequences in this specimen translate into the identical CDR3. The chain joins TRBV6-6 to TRBJ1-1, with 7 positions matching TRBD1. Germline V lookup: CDR1 MNHNY, CDR2 SVGAGI (reference sequence). V was pared by 4 bases and J by 0 bases, with 2 bases of the junction left unmatched. CDR3 length: 14 amino acids. This CDR3 is CASSSQGMNTEAFF. The CDR3 region has the DNA TGTGCCAGCAGTTCACAGGGGATGAACACTGAAGCTTTCTTT.

The chain couples TRBV27 to TRBJ2-2; D is unclear. The CDR3 is made up of 15 amino acids. CDR1 is MNHEY and CDR2 is SMNVEV in the germline V gene (reference sequence). The ends were cut back, 7 bases at V and 2 bases at J, with 14 bases in the middle. The CDR3 is CASKLGYLNTGELFF. The CDR3 DNA reads TGTGCCAGCAAGCTTGGATATCTTAACACCGGGGAGCTGTTTTTT.

The genes are TRBV5-1 and TRBJ2-2, with D perhaps assigned TRBD1 or TRBD2 (5 bases each). V was trimmed by 3 bases and J by 4 bases, leaving 16 bases between them. The V gene's germline CDR1 is SGHRS and CDR2 YFSETQ. The CDR3 sequence is 16 residues long. CDR3 coding DNA: TGCGCCAGCAGCTCTTACCGGGGCCCAGGCACCGGGGAGCTGTTTTTT. Translated: CASSSYRGPGTGELFF.

The chain has TRBV5-1 and TRBJ1-6; D is undetermined. The V and J ends lost 5 bases and 13 bases respectively, with 19 bases between them. CDR3 length equals 14 residues. The V gene's germline CDR1 is SGHRS and CDR2 YFSETQ. The CDR3 DNA reads as TGCGCCAGCAGTGAAAATTACCCAAGTTTCCCCCTCCACTTT. Encoded protein: CASSENYPSFPLHF.

The CDR3 spells CASSYFGTSGTYNEQFF. The CDR3 nucleotides are TGTGCCAGCAGTTATTTCGGGACTAGCGGGACCTACAATGAGCAGTTCTTC. V is TRBV27 and J is TRBJ2-1; 13 bases line up with TRBD2. The CDR3 consists of 17 residues. Germline loops: CDR1 MNHEY, CDR2 SMNVEV (reference sequence). V gave up 4 bases and J gave up 2 bases; unmatched junction bases: 5.

The chain links TRBV2 to TRBJ2-4; 7 positions agree with TRBD1. V was pared by 6 bases and J by 2 bases, with 4 bases of the junction left unmatched. The CDR3 runs to 14 residues. Germline values: CDR1 SNHLY, CDR2 FYNNEI. Here the CDR3 reads CASSATGSKNIQYF. The DNA for the CDR3 is TGTGCCAGCAGCGCGACAGGGTCCAAAAACATTCAGTACTTC.

This clone showed up just once. The V and J genes are TRBV6-5 and TRBJ2-7, with 7 bases matching TRBD1. This CDR3 spans 13 amino acids. In germline, CDR1 is MNHEY, CDR2 SVGAGI. V lost 9 bases to trimming and J lost 2 bases; unmatched junction nucleotides: 7. The CDR3 DNA sequence: TGTGCCAGTAGACAGGGAGTGGCCTACGAGCAGTACTTC. Protein sequence: CASRQGVAYEQYF.

This rearrangement joins TRBV18 to TRBJ2-2; D gene ambiguous. Germline V lookup: CDR1 KGHSH, CDR2 LQKENI. The CDR3 runs to 13 residues. Between the trimmed V and J ends, which lost 4 bases and 5 bases, there was a span of 8 bases. For the CDR3, the DNA is TGTGCCAGCTCACTGGACGGGACCGGGGAGCTGTTTTTT. Protein: CASSLDGTGELFF.

The V call is TRBV6-5, the J call TRBJ1-1; D is unresolved. Germline V gene data show CDR1 as MNHEY and CDR2 as SVGAGI. CDR3 length equals 15 residues. With 0 bases removed from V and 1 base from J, the gap between germline ends came to 9 bases. The CDR3 is CASSYSISENTEAFF. The CDR3 coding sequence is TGTGCCAGCAGTTACTCGATCTCGGAGAACACTGAAGCTTTCTTT.

Regarding this clone: Other DNA sequences in this sample translate to the same CDR3. The V gene is TRBV9, the J gene TRBJ2-7; 7 bases fit TRBD1. The germline V gene encodes CDR1 SGDLS and CDR2 YYNGEE. The CDR3 covers 14 residues. V was clipped by 0 bases and J by 1 base; unmatched bases: 1. CDR3: CASSVEGQSYEQYF. CDR3 DNA sequence: TGTGCCAGCAGCGTAGAGGGACAGTCCTACGAGCAGTACTTC.

The chain carries TRBV28 and TRBJ2-6; D not certain. Germline V gene lookup returns CDR1 MDHEN and CDR2 SYDVKM. V was trimmed by 6 bases and J by 0 bases, leaving 18 bases between them. The CDR3 has 18 amino acids. DNA of the CDR3: TGTGCCAGCAGCCCACTACTTGGGGTAATCTCTGGGGCCAACGTCCTGACTTTC. Its protein is CASSPLLGVISGANVLTF.

The chain uses TRBV2 and TRBJ1-1; D not certain. Germline loops: CDR1 SNHLY, CDR2 FYNNEI. V was cut by 4 bases and J by 1 base, with 10 bases left in between. The CDR3 is 14 amino acids. CDR3 sequence (DNA): TGTGCCAGCAGTGGCCGACACCCGAACACTGAAGCTTTCTTT. Its protein product is CASSGRHPNTEAFF. Looking up the rest from reference TRBV2 and TRBJ1-1 gives the full variable domain: EPEVTQTPSHQVTQMGQEVILRCVPISNHLYFYWYRQILGQKVEFLVSFYNNEISEKSEIFDDQFSVERPDGSNFTLKIRSTKLEDSAMYFCASSGRHPNTEAFFGQGTRLTVV.

Concerning this clone itself: This specimen includes other DNA sequences encoding the same CDR3. The chain couples TRBV5-1 to TRBJ2-3; 8 bases map to TRBD2. V trimming: 5 bases; J trimming: 0 bases; junction bases outside the gene matches: 2. CDR1 SGHRS and CDR2 YFSETQ come from the germline V gene. The CDR3 is 14 residues long. The CDR3 loop is CASRTSGSTDTQYF. As DNA, the CDR3 is TGCGCCAGCAGAACTAGCGGCAGCACAGATACGCAGTATTTT.

The chain is built from TRBV6-1 and TRBJ1-4; maybe TRBD1 (5 bases). V lost 4 bases and J 11 bases, leaving 20 bases between the germline ends. This CDR3 spans 15 amino acids. Germline V gene lookup returns CDR1 MNHNS and CDR2 SASEGT. The CDR3 reads CASSGAGTGISKLFF. The CDR3 DNA reads as TGTGCCAGCAGTGGAGCCGGGACTGGGATAAGTAAACTGTTTTTT.

This clone has just a few counts. The CDR3 bases are TGTGCCAGCAGCTTACGACAGACCGTCTTTATTGTCAATTCACCCCTCCACTTT. Amino acid sequence: CASSLRQTVFIVNSPLHF. The J gene is TRBJ1-6, the V gene TRBV5-4; D perhaps matches TRBD1 (5 bases). CDR1 and CDR2 (germline): SGHNT, YYREEE (reference sequence). The CDR3 length is 18 residues. V lost 2 bases to trimming and J lost 7 bases, with 22 bases between them.

This clone came up once. The chain recombines TRBV4-1 with TRBJ2-1; 11 nucleotides match TRBD2. Trimming took 6 bases from V and 8 from J; bases not matched to a gene: 9. The CDR3 sequence is 15 residues long. Germline CDR1 is MGHRA and CDR2 is YSYEKL. The CDR3 DNA follows: TGCGCCAGCAGTCTGACTAGCGGGACGCCTTATGAGCAGTTCTTC. Residues: CASSLTSGTPYEQFF.